The 24 T cell receptor beta chains below come from one sample, sequenced in a study of PD-1 blockade in classical Hodgkin lymphoma. The sample's time point: cycle 4 day 1 (C4D1), after 5 to 7 weeks of nivolumab. Relapse after autologous stem cell transplantation occurred in every patient, and brentuximab vedotin exposure varied. Assay: immunoSEQ multiplex PCR; the TCRdb copy retains only in-frame clones and omits some. The data contain tens of thousands of clones, about nine tenths of them singletons. The material sequenced was peripheral blood mononuclear cells (PBMCs), taken before the fourth cycle of nivolumab. All receptors derive from a human donor with classical Hodgkin lymphoma.

The CDR3 bases are TGTGCCAGCAGCTGGACTAGCGGGGGAGCAGATACGCAGTATTTT. Translated, it gives CASSWTSGGADTQYF. The chain joins TRBV9 to TRBJ2-3, with 13 nucleotides matching TRBD2. V shed 4 bases and J 4 bases; nucleotides not matched to a gene: 3. Germline V gene data show CDR1 as SGDLS and CDR2 as YYNGEE. The CDR3 has 15 residues.

The chain links TRBV6-5 to TRBJ2-1, with 9 bases identical to TRBD2. V lost 10 bases to trimming and J lost 4 bases; unmatched junction nucleotides: 8. The CDR3 is 14 amino acids. Per the germline V gene, CDR1 is MNHEY and CDR2 is SVGAGI. The CDR3 protein is CATLAGGRYNEQFF. CDR3 nucleotide sequence: TGTGCCACTCTGGCGGGGGGGCGGTACAATGAGCAGTTCTTC.

CDR3 bases: TGTGCCAGCAGCTTAGCGGGGTCCCAAGAGACCCAGTACTTC. As protein: CASSLAGSQETQYF. The V call is TRBV7-2, the J call TRBJ2-5; D unresolved. CDR3 length: 14 residues. The V end was cut by 0 bases, the J end by 1 base, with 6 bases between. The V gene's germline CDR1 is SGHTA and CDR2 FQGNSA.

This chain joins TRBV6-1 and TRBJ2-7; tentative D call: TRBD2 (8 bases). CDR1 and CDR2 from the germline V gene are MNHNS and SASEGT. V lost 6 bases and J 1 base, leaving 22 bases between the germline ends. The CDR3 consists of 17 residues. CDR3 DNA: TGTGCCAGCAGCGAAAAAACATTAGCGGGACAGTCCTACGAGCAGTACTTC. This sequence encodes CASSEKTLAGQSYEQYF.

CDR3 loop: CASSDLRGGTEAFF. The CDR3 DNA follows: TGCGCCAGCAGCGACCTCAGGGGAGGTACTGAAGCTTTCTTT. This rearrangement joins TRBV5-1 to TRBJ1-1; possible D gene TRBD1, 6 bases. Germline loops: CDR1 SGHRS, CDR2 YFSETQ. The CDR3 contains 14 residues. V gave up 4 bases and J gave up 5 bases, with 15 bases separating them.

The chain carries TRBV10-3 and TRBJ2-3; D is possibly TRBD1 (6 bases). Germline V gives CDR1 ENHRY, CDR2 SYGVKD. This CDR3 region has 15 residues. V was cut by 4 bases and J by 3 bases, with 14 bases left in between. In DNA form, the CDR3 reads TGTGCCATCAGTGCAGGATTAGGGGGTACAGATACGCAGTATTTT. This gives the protein CAISAGLGGTDTQYF.

The CDR3 region has the DNA TGTGCCAGCAGCTTAGTTCGAGGGAATAACTATGGCTACACCTTC. It translates to CASSLVRGNNYGYTF. J is TRBJ1-2 and V is TRBV7-9; D unclear. Trimming took off 1 base at V and 1 base at J, with 10 bases between the two ends. Germline V lookup: CDR1 SEHNR, CDR2 FQNEAQ (reference sequence). This CDR3 spans 15 amino acids.

This clone was counted once. The J gene is TRBJ1-2, the V gene TRBV6-1; TRBD1 matches 9 bases. The CDR3 loop spans 14 amino acids. After removal of 5 bases from V and 5 bases from J, the junction contained 6 bases not matched to a gene. CDR1 is MNHNS and CDR2 is SASEGT in the germline V gene. CDR3 sequence (DNA): TGTGCCAGCAGTCCTACAGGGGGCGCATATGGCTACACCTTC. Its translation is CASSPTGGAYGYTF.

The rearrangement links TRBV7-9 to TRBJ2-5; a possible D gene is TRBD1 (6 bases). CDR1 SEHNR and CDR2 FQNEAQ come from the germline V gene (reference sequence). CDR3 length: 15 amino acids. V was shortened by 5 bases and J by 0 bases, with 13 bases between the two germline ends. The CDR3 sequence is CASSPTGPYQETQYF. Written as DNA, the CDR3 is TGTGCCAGCAGCCCTACAGGGCCCTACCAAGAGACCCAGTACTTC.

The gene calls are TRBV7-6 and TRBJ1-3, with 9 positions matching TRBD1. Germline V lookup: CDR1 SGHVS, CDR2 FNYEAQ. The length of the CDR3 is 16 residues. Trimming took 5 bases from V and 0 from J; bases not matched to a gene: 5. This CDR3 reads CASSQGQGFSGNTIYF. The CDR3 DNA reads as TGTGCCAGCAGCCAAGGACAGGGGTTCTCTGGAAACACCATATATTTT.

The chain links TRBV4-2 to TRBJ1-2, with D perhaps TRBD1 (6 bases). V was cut by 0 bases and J by 1 base, with 9 bases left in between. This CDR3 contains 15 residues. Germline CDR1 and CDR2: LGHNA and YNFKEQ. CDR3 nucleotides: TGTGCCAGCAGCCAAGAACAGGGAATTAACTATGGCTACACCTTC. This sequence encodes CASSQEQGINYGYTF.

This clone was recorded a few times. Other DNA sequences in the same sample also yield this CDR3. V and J are TRBV29-1 and TRBJ1-1, with a tentative D call TRBD1 (6 bases). Trimming left V 4 bases short and J 0 bases short, with 27 bases between. Germline V gives CDR1 SQVTM, CDR2 ANQGSEA. The CDR3 runs to 19 residues. Here the CDR3 DNA reads TGCAGCGTTGTAAAAAGGCTCGGGGGCGGGGGGCTCATGAACACTGAAGCTTTCTTT. It encodes CSVVKRLGGGGLMNTEAFF.

V is TRBV7-2 and J is TRBJ1-1; 8 bases match TRBD1. The length of the CDR3 is 16 residues. Germline V gene lookup returns CDR1 SGHTA and CDR2 FQGNSA. V lost 1 base, J lost 7 bases, and 11 bases stayed unmatched. The CDR3 protein is CASSLVPKDRVGEAFF. The CDR3 nucleotides read TGTGCCAGCAGCTTAGTACCTAAGGACAGGGTTGGTGAAGCTTTCTTT.

The chain employs TRBV19 and TRBJ1-4; D call uncertain. Germline CDR1 reads LNHDA; CDR2 reads SQIVND (reference sequence). The CDR3 is made up of 17 amino acids. V gave up 10 bases and J gave up 0 bases, with 21 bases separating them. The CDR3 reads CATTSTAAISTNEKLFF. The CDR3 DNA follows: TGTGCCACTACTTCAACGGCAGCTATTTCAACTAATGAAAAACTGTTTTTT. The complete variable domain, with remaining parts taken from reference TRBV19 and TRBJ1-4, reads DGGITQSPKYLFRKEGQNVTLSCEQNLNHDAMYWYRQDPGQGLRLIYYSQIVNDFQKGDIAEGYSVSREKKESFPLTVTSAQKNPTAFYLCATTSTAAISTNEKLFFGSGTQLSVL.

This clone has just a few counts. The chain uses TRBV5-1 and TRBJ2-6; a possible D gene is TRBD1 (6 bases). Germline V lookup: CDR1 SGHRS, CDR2 YFSETQ. Trimming cost V 0 bases and J 0 bases, with 13 bases left between them. This CDR3 is built from 18 residues. The CDR3 bases are TGCGCCAGCAGCTTGGTGACAGGCCCTAGCTCTGGGGCCAACGTCCTGACTTTC. Its translation: CASSLVTGPSSGANVLTF.

CDR3 in amino acids: CASSLQVQETQYF. In DNA form, the CDR3 reads TGCGCCAGCAGCTTGCAGGTACAAGAGACCCAGTACTTC. The V and J genes are TRBV5-1 and TRBJ2-5, with D uncertain. The CDR3 runs 13 residues. The V gene's germline CDR1 is SGHRS and CDR2 YFSETQ. Trimming shortened V by 1 base and J by 2 bases, and 6 bases separated the two germline ends.

About this clone itself: One end of the junction does not line up with germline, which may come from a read error. CDR3 nucleotides: TGCGCCAGGAGTCGCCGCTGGGGGGCGAACACCGGGGAGCTGTTTTTT. Amino acids: CARSRRWGANTGELFF. V usage is TRBV23-1 and J usage is TRBJ2-2; D may be TRBD2 (6 bases). TRBV23-1 is treated as an ORF (open reading frame) with a function not yet certain. The CDR3 is 16 residues long.

V and J are TRBV10-1 and TRBJ1-2; D call uncertain. Trimming removed 3 bases at V and 4 bases at J, with 9 bases between. CDR3 length: 13 amino acids. The germline gives CDR1 WNHNN, CDR2 SYGVQD (reference sequence). The CDR3 spells CASSDRQSYGYTF. In nucleotides, the CDR3 is TGCGCCAGCAGTGACCGGCAGTCCTATGGCTACACCTTC.

This chain uses TRBV27 with TRBJ2-7; TRBD2 might be the D (6 bases). CDR3 length equals 11 residues. Between the trimmed V and J ends, which lost 5 bases and 4 bases, there was a span of 6 bases. CDR1 is MNHEY and CDR2 is SMNVEV in the germline V gene (reference sequence). For the CDR3, the DNA is TGTGCCAGCAGTCGGGGGTACGAGCAGTACTTC. As protein: CASSRGYEQYF.

The CDR3: CASSAPLRGNEQFF. CDR3 coding DNA: TGTGCCAGCAGCGCACCCCTCCGGGGCAATGAGCAGTTCTTC. The chain has TRBV7-2 and TRBJ2-1; tentative D call: TRBD2 (5 bases). The CDR3 runs 14 residues. Trimming cost V 5 bases and J 6 bases, with 14 bases left between them. Germline V gene sequence: CDR1 SGHTA, CDR2 FQGNSA.

The chain employs TRBV13 and TRBJ2-3; no definite D call. From germline, CDR1 is PRHDT and CDR2 FYEKMQ (reference sequence). V was cut by 0 bases and J by 6 bases, with 10 bases left in between. This CDR3 spans 14 amino acids. CDR3 protein: CASSLGGSSDTQYF. The CDR3 bases are TGTGCCAGCAGCTTAGGCGGGTCTTCTGATACGCAGTATTTT.

V and J are TRBV5-4 and TRBJ2-1; 7 bases align to TRBD2. The CDR3 spans 16 residues. CDR1 and CDR2 (germline): SGHNT, YYREEE (reference sequence). The trim removed 5 bases at V and 1 base at J, leaving 9 bases unmatched. The CDR3 nucleotides are TGTGCCAGCAGTTTCAGCCGCGGGAGTTCCTACAATGAGCAGTTCTTC. Translation: CASSFSRGSSYNEQFF.

The chain employs TRBV5-1 and TRBJ2-2; D ambiguous. This CDR3 contains 13 residues. V was shortened by 7 bases and J by 8 bases, with 15 bases between the two germline ends. CDR1 SGHRS and CDR2 YFSETQ come from the germline V gene. The CDR3 nucleotides are TGCGCCAGCGGGGAACCCGGCGCTGGGGAGCTGTTTTTT. Its translation is CASGEPGAGELFF.

This chain connects TRBV29-1 to TRBJ1-2, with TRBD1 identical over 8 bases. Germline V CDR1 and CDR2: SQVTM, ANQGSEA. Trimming took 7 bases from V and 6 from J; bases not matched to a gene: 4. CDR3 length: 11 residues. CDR3 bases: TGCAGCGGCAGACAGGGGAATGGCTACACCTTC. Translating gives CSGRQGNGYTF.